This T cell receptor beta chain originates from a study of CD8+ T cells in alopecia areata. Overall study results and limits: In scalp samples, resident alphabeta T cells of normal skin are also sequenced. Tofacitinib yielded significantly lower scalp clonality and fewer expanded CD8+ clones among the top 100. Clonality was higher in lesional than normal scalp, especially in alopecia totalis/universalis.

RNA was isolated and reverse transcribed to cDNA, the sequencing template. Clones were read by immunoSEQ multiplex PCR, and TCRdb kept only the in-frame ones, dropping some. The table records about 140,000 clones, less than 70% of them present only once. Details on this clone: Its antigen is undetermined.

This CDR3 comprises 11 residues. Germline-derived CDR1 and CDR2 are DFQATT and SNEGSKA (reference sequence). Between the trimmed V and J ends, which lost 5 bases and 0 bases, there was a span of 5 bases. The treatment: oral pan-JAK inhibitor, 5-10 mg twice daily. Both peripheral blood and punch biopsies of lesional scalp skin were obtained from patients who had alopecia areata. The clonotype was recovered from a human donor with alopecia areata. The material was CD8+ T cells sorted from blood, obtained at week 4, from a patient treated with tofacitinib. V is TRBV20-1 and J is TRBJ2-7; D is unresolved. The CDR3 nucleotides read TGCAGTGCTTCGAACTCCTACGAGCAGTACTTC. Its protein product is CSASNSYEQYF.